This TCR beta chain emerged from a study of blood T cell repertoires in COVID-19. Some clones are missing from TCRdb's copy, which holds only in-frame ones; the method was immunoSEQ multiplex PCR. The sample yields roughly 360,000 clones, roughly four fifths seen once. Sequencing input: PBMCs or T cells enriched from blood (not recorded which). This receptor was taken from a woman aged 45-65 years who had recovered from COVID-19.

CDR3 sequence: CASSLIRDSPYGYTF. In nucleotides, the CDR3 is TGTGCCAGCAGTCTAATCCGGGACAGCCCTTATGGCTACACCTTC. V gene TRBV27 combines with J gene TRBJ1-2; 7 bases map to TRBD1. The J segment lost 5 bases and the V segment lost 5 bases, leaving 11 bases of the junction unmatched. Per germline, CDR1 MNHEY and CDR2 SMNVEV (reference sequence). This CDR3 region has 15 residues.